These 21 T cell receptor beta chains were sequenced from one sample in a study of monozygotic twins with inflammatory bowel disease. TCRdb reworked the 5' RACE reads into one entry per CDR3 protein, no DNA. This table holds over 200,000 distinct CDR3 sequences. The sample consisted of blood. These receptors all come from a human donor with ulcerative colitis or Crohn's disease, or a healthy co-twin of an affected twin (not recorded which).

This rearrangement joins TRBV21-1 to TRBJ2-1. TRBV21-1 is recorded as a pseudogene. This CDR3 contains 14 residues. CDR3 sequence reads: CASSKFYRNNEQFF.

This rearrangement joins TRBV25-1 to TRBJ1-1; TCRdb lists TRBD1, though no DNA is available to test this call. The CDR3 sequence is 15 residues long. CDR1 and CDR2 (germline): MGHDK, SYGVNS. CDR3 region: CASTQTYLRGTEAFF.

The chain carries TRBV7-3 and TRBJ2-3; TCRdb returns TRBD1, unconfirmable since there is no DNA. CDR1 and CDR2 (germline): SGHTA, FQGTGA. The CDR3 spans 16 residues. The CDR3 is CASWPPAGWWTDTQYF.

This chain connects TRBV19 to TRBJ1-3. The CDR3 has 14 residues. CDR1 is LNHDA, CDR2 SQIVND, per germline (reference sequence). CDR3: CASSIINSGNTIYF. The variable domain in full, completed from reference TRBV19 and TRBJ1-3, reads DGGITQSPKYLFRKEGQNVTLSCEQNLNHDAMYWYRQDPGQGLRLIYYSQIVNDFQKGDIAEGYSVSREKKESFPLTVTSAQKNPTAFYLCASSIINSGNTIYFGEGSWLTVV.

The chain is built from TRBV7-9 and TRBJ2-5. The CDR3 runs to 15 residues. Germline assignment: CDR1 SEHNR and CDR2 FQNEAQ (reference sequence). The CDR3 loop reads CASSLVEADQETQYF.

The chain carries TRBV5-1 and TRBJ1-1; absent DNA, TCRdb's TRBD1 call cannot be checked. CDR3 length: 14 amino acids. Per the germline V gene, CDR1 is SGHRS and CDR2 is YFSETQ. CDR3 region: CASSFGQMNTEAFF.

CDR3 protein: CASSLARDAGGTEAFF. The gene calls are TRBV5-1 and TRBJ1-1. Germline V gene sequence: CDR1 SGHRS, CDR2 YFSETQ. This CDR3 contains 16 residues.

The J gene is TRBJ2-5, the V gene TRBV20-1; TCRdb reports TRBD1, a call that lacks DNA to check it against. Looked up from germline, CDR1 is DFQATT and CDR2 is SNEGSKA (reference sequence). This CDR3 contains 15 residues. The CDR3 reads CSARRTGTPQETQYF.

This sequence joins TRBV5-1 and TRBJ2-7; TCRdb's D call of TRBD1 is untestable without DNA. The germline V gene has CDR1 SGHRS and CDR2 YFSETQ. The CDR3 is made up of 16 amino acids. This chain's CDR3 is CASSTGQGALSYEQYF.

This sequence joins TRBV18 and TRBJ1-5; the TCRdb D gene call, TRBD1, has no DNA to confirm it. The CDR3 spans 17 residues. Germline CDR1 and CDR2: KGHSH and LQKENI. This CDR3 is CASSSQPGTGGPSVQHF. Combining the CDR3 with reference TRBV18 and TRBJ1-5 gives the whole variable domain NAGVMQNPRHLVRRRGQEARLRCSPMKGHSHVYWYRQLPEEGLKFMVYLQKENIIDESGMPKERFSAEFPKEGPSILRIQQVVRGDSAAYFCASSSQPGTGGPSVQHFGDGTRLSIL.

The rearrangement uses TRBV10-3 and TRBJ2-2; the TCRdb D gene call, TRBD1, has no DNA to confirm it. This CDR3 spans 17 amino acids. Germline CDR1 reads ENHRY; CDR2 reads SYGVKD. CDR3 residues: CAISSGQGASNTGELFF.

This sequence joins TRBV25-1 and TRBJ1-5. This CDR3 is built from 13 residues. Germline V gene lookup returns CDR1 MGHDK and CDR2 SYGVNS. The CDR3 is CASSARSNQPQHF.

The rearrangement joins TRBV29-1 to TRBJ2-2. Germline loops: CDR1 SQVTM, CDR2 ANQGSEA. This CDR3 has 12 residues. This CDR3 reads CSARRNTGELFF.

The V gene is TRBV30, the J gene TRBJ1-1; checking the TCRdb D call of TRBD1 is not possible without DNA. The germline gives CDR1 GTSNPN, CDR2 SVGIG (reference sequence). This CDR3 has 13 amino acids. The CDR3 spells CAYLDRRGTEAFF. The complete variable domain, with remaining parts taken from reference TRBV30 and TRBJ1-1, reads SQTIHQWPATLVQPVGSPLSLECTVEGTSNPNLYWYRQAAGRGLQLLFYSVGIGQISSEVPQNLSASRPQDRQFILSSKKLLLSDSGFYLCAYLDRRGTEAFFGQGTRLTVV.

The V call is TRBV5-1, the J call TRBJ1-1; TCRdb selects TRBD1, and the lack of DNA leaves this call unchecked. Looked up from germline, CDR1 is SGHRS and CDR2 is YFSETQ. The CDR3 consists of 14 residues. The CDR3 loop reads CASGQGTMNTEAFF.

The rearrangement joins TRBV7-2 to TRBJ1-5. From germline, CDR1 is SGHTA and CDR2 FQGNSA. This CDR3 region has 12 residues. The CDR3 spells CASSSFNQPQHF. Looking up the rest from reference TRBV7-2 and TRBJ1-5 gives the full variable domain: GAGVSQSPSNKVTEKGKDVELRCDPISGHTALYWYRQSLGQGLEFLIYFQGNSAPDKSGLPSDRFSAERTGGSVSTLTIQRTQQEDSAVYLCASSSFNQPQHFGDGTRLSIL.

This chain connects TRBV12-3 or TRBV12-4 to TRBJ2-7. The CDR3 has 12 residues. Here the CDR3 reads CASSFYGSEQYF.

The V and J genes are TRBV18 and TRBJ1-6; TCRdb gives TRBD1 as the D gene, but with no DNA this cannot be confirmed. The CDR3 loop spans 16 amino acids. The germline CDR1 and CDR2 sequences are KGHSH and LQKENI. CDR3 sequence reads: CASSPRDRGVDSPLHF.

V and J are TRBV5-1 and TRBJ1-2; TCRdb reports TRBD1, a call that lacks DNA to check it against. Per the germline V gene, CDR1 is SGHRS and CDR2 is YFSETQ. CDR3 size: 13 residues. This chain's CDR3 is CASSLVGQAGYTF.

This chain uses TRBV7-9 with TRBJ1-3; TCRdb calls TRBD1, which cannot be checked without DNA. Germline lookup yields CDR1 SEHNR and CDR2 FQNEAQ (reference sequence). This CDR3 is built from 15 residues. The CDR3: CASSLVGTPVDTIYF.

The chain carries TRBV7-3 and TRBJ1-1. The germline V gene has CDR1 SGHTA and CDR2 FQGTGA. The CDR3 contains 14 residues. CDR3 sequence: CASSLQRLNTEAFF. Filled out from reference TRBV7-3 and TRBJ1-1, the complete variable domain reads GAGVSQTPSNKVTEKGKYVELRCDPISGHTALYWYRQSLGQGPEFLIYFQGTGAADDSGLPNDRFFAVRPEGSVSTLKIQRTERGDSAVYLCASSLQRLNTEAFFGQGTRLTVV.